One and the same sample provided the 29 T cell receptor beta chains below, sequenced in a study of shared clonotypes between healthy human individuals. TCRdb's table, derived via immunoSEQ multiplex PCR, lists solely in-frame clones and lacks some. This sample has some 580,000 clones, with approximately 97% found just once. Sequencing was performed on naive CD4+ T cells sorted from blood. Subset of the sample: CD45RA+ positively selected. All receptors come from a woman aged 25 to 39 in good health.

The CDR3 protein is CASSDGRATADTQYF. CDR3 DNA sequence: TGTGCCAGCAGCGACGGGAGGGCCACTGCAGATACGCAGTATTTT. This rearrangement joins TRBV21-1 to TRBJ2-3; the tabulated D call, TRBD2, remains unverified against the DNA. TRBV21-1 is deemed a pseudogene. The CDR3 extends over 15 amino acids.

The J gene is TRBJ2-7, the V gene TRBV6-5; TRBD1 might be the D (5 bases). V was shortened by 6 bases and J by 1 base, with 13 bases between the two germline ends. Germline CDR1 and CDR2: MNHEY and SVGAGI. The CDR3 has 14 residues. Here the CDR3 DNA reads TGTGCCAGCAGCTCCGGACATCGATCCTACGAGCAGTACTTC. Translating it yields CASSSGHRSYEQYF.

The count of this clone is one. The sample has other DNA sequences that encode this CDR3 too. The chain has TRBV28 and TRBJ1-1; TRBD1 is a possible D gene (6 bases). The germline CDR1 and CDR2 sequences are MDHEN and SYDVKM. This CDR3 is 14 amino acids long. V was trimmed by 4 bases and J by 2 bases, leaving 11 bases between them. CDR3 in DNA: TGTGCCAGCAGTTCAACAGGGCTTAACACTGAAGCTTTCTTT. It yields the protein CASSSTGLNTEAFF.

The chain has TRBV6-5 and TRBJ1-1; TRBD1 is a possible D gene (5 bases). Deletions cut 7 bases from V and 7 bases from J, with 16 bases between. CDR3 length equals 13 residues. Germline CDR1 and CDR2: MNHEY and SVGAGI. The CDR3 DNA sequence: TGTGCCAGCATCGAACTCAGGGCCATTGAAGCTTTCTTT. Residues: CASIELRAIEAFF.

The rearrangement joins TRBV28 to TRBJ2-3; 9 nucleotides line up with TRBD1. This CDR3 region has 15 residues. With V trimmed by 4 bases and J by 3 bases, 5 bases remained unmatched. Germline V CDR1 and CDR2: MDHEN, SYDVKM. As DNA, the CDR3 is TGTGCCAGCAGTTCGGGACAGGGTGGTACAGATACGCAGTATTTT. Translating it yields CASSSGQGGTDTQYF.

V usage is TRBV7-9 and J usage is TRBJ2-7; possibly TRBD1 for D (6 bases). The V and J ends lost 3 bases and 4 bases respectively, with 13 bases between them. This CDR3 is built from 14 residues. The germline V gene has CDR1 SEHNR and CDR2 FQNEAQ (reference sequence). CDR3 DNA: TGTGCCAGCAGCTTTGGGGGCCGAGGATACGAGCAGTACTTC. Amino acid sequence: CASSFGGRGYEQYF. Full variable domain (missing parts from reference TRBV7-9 and TRBJ2-7): DTGVSQNPRHKITKRGQNVTFRCDPISEHNRLYWYRQTLGQGPEFLTYFQNEAQLEKSRLLSDRFSAERPKGSFSTLEIQRTEQGDSAMYLCASSFGGRGYEQYFGPGTRLTVT.

For the CDR3, the DNA is TGTGCCAGCAGCTTAGCTAGAGGTAGTAGCAGGTACGAGCAGTACTTC. It encodes CASSLARGSSRYEQYF. The chain joins TRBV11-2 to TRBJ2-5; D gene ambiguous. The J call may be wrong; the DNA end is better matched by TRBJ2-7. This CDR3 contains 16 residues. The germline V gene encodes CDR1 SGHAT and CDR2 FQNNGV.

The chain uses TRBV5-8 and TRBJ2-4, with a weak D call TRBD2 (6 bases). Germline assignment: CDR1 SGHTS and CDR2 YDEGEE. This CDR3 is 13 amino acids long. Trimming took 1 base from V and 8 from J, leaving 10 bases between them. CDR3 loop: CASSLRAGYIQYF. In nucleotides, the CDR3 is TGTGCCAGCAGCTTGCGGGCGGGGTACATTCAGTACTTC.

This rearrangement joins TRBV9 to TRBJ2-6; 11 bases are a match to TRBD1. The CDR3 covers 17 residues. The ends lost 3 bases at V and 2 bases at J; junction bases unmatched: 4. The germline V gene encodes CDR1 SGDLS and CDR2 YYNGEE. The CDR3, as DNA: TGTGCCAGCAGCGCCCGGGACAGGGGGGCTGGGGCCAACGTCCTGACTTTC. Protein: CASSARDRGAGANVLTF.

This clone has just one count. This chain joins TRBV5-1 and TRBJ2-5; 7 positions agree with TRBD2. The germline gives CDR1 SGHRS, CDR2 YFSETQ. J gave up 5 bases and V 1 base, and 8 bases lay outside the gene matches. The CDR3 spans 15 residues. The CDR3: CASSLWTSGGETQYF. The DNA of the CDR3 is TGCGCCAGCAGCTTGTGGACTAGTGGAGGGGAGACCCAGTACTTC.

The rearrangement links TRBV18 to TRBJ2-6; the match to TRBD1 covers 10 bases. J gave up 4 bases and V 0 bases, and 9 bases lay outside the gene matches. The CDR3 contains 19 residues. In germline, CDR1 is KGHSH, CDR2 LQKENI. The CDR3 DNA sequence: TGTGCCAGCTCACCACCGGGGACAGGGGTCTTGGGCGGGGCCAACGTCCTGACTTTC. Its protein product is CASSPPGTGVLGGANVLTF. Complete variable domain (other parts from reference TRBV18 and TRBJ2-6): NAGVMQNPRHLVRRRGQEARLRCSPMKGHSHVYWYRQLPEEGLKFMVYLQKENIIDESGMPKERFSAEFPKEGPSILRIQQVVRGDSAAYFCASSPPGTGVLGGANVLTFGAGSRLTVL.

This sequence joins TRBV6-1 and TRBJ2-1; D uncertain. CDR3 length: 16 residues. Germline CDR1 and CDR2: MNHNS and SASEGT. With 0 bases removed from V and 3 bases from J, the gap between germline ends came to 12 bases. CDR3 protein: CASSEAWTTGYNEQFF. CDR3 coding DNA: TGTGCCAGCAGTGAAGCGTGGACCACCGGCTACAATGAGCAGTTCTTC.

V is TRBV10-1 and J is TRBJ1-5; possibly TRBD1 for D (5 bases). The CDR3 is made up of 13 amino acids. Germline values: CDR1 WNHNN, CDR2 SYGVQD (reference sequence). The V end lost 2 bases, the J end lost 7 bases, and 9 bases lay between the germline ends. Written as DNA, the CDR3 is TGCGCCAGCAGTGAGAGAGGGGCCCAGCCCCAGCATTTT. It specifies CASSERGAQPQHF.

The chain couples TRBV10-3 to TRBJ2-6, with D unresolved. There are 14 residues in the CDR3. The V end was cut by 6 bases, the J end by 0 bases, with 6 bases between. The germline gives CDR1 ENHRY, CDR2 SYGVKD. In DNA form, the CDR3 reads TGTGCCATCAGCCCGAACTCTGGGGCCAACGTCCTGACTTTC. Encoded protein: CAISPNSGANVLTF.

The genes are TRBV29-1 and TRBJ1-4, with TRBD1 as a possible D gene (5 bases). CDR1 is SQVTM and CDR2 is ANQGSEA in the germline V gene. This CDR3 comprises 11 residues. The V end lost 0 bases, the J end lost 17 bases, and 13 bases lay between the germline ends. CDR3 DNA sequence: TGCAGCGTTGAAGATCAGGGATCCTTCTTTTTT. Protein product: CSVEDQGSFFF.

The rearrangement joins TRBV7-9 to TRBJ1-2; D possibly corresponds to TRBD1 (6 bases). The V and J ends lost 2 bases and 4 bases respectively, with 17 bases between them. Germline-derived CDR1 and CDR2 are SEHNR and FQNEAQ (reference sequence). The CDR3 runs to 16 residues. The CDR3 loop is CASSLLGRGSIYGYTF. The DNA for the CDR3 is TGTGCCAGCAGCTTATTGGGCAGGGGCTCTATCTATGGCTACACCTTC. Based on the CDR3 plus reference TRBV7-9 and TRBJ1-2, the full variable domain is DTGVSQNPRHKITKRGQNVTFRCDPISEHNRLYWYRQTLGQGPEFLTYFQNEAQLEKSRLLSDRFSAERPKGSFSTLEIQRTEQGDSAMYLCASSLLGRGSIYGYTFGSGTRLTVV.

The chain has TRBV28 and TRBJ1-6; 8 nucleotides match TRBD1. This CDR3 contains 14 residues. The junction had 5 bases not matched to a gene; V was cut back by 2 bases and J by 11 bases. The germline gives CDR1 MDHEN, CDR2 SYDVKM. Written as DNA, the CDR3 is TGTGCCAGCAGTTTAGCAGGGGGCGAGCCACCCCTCCACTTT. It yields the protein CASSLAGGEPPLHF.

As concerns this clone: The sample contains more than one DNA sequence encoding this CDR3. The chain uses TRBV19 and TRBJ2-4; perhaps TRBD1 as D (6 bases). The germline gives CDR1 LNHDA, CDR2 SQIVND (reference sequence). Trimming took off 5 bases at V and 0 bases at J, with 11 bases between the two ends. The CDR3 spans 15 residues. DNA of the CDR3: TGTGCCAGTAGTCTTGACAGGTTAGCCAAAAACATTCAGTACTTC. This encodes CASSLDRLAKNIQYF.

For the CDR3, the DNA is TGTGCCAGCAGTAGCCGGGCCCTAGCGGGGCCTGGAAGGCGGTACTTC. Amino acid sequence: CASSSRALAGPGRRYF. This chain joins TRBV27 and TRBJ2-7, with 9 positions matching TRBD2. The CDR3 sequence is 16 residues long. Germline CDR1 reads MNHEY; CDR2 reads SMNVEV (reference sequence). J was trimmed by 12 bases and V by 5 bases; bases with no gene match: 20.

This chain joins TRBV9 and TRBJ2-5; 10 bases agree with TRBD2. J lost 1 base, V lost 0 bases, and 9 bases had no gene match. From germline, CDR1 is SGDLS and CDR2 YYNGEE. This CDR3 has 18 residues. CDR3 bases: TGTGCCAGCAGCGTAGGGGCTAGCGGGAGCGTGCTCCAAGAGACCCAGTACTTC. This gives the protein CASSVGASGSVLQETQYF.

The chain carries TRBV28 and TRBJ1-4, with TRBD1 matching over 7 bases. Germline CDR1 is MDHEN and CDR2 is SYDVKM. Trimming removed 5 bases from V and 7 bases from J; junction bases left unmatched: 22. CDR3 length: 19 amino acids. The CDR3 loop reads CASSKAPGQTFNWGEKLFF. The CDR3 DNA reads TGTGCCAGCAGTAAAGCCCCGGGACAGACGTTTAATTGGGGTGAAAAACTGTTTTTT.

The chain recombines TRBV28 with TRBJ2-1, with 10 bases identical to TRBD2. CDR3 size: 16 residues. Looked up from germline, CDR1 is MDHEN and CDR2 is SYDVKM. V lost 3 bases, J lost 5 bases, and 7 bases stayed unmatched. The CDR3 loop reads CASSLVASGSHNEQFF. In DNA form, the CDR3 reads TGTGCCAGCAGTTTGGTGGCTAGCGGGAGCCACAATGAGCAGTTCTTC.

V and J are TRBV19 and TRBJ2-5; tentatively, D is TRBD2 (5 bases). The CDR3 spans 14 residues. Germline V gives CDR1 LNHDA, CDR2 SQIVND (reference sequence). The V and J ends lost 2 bases and 8 bases respectively, with 15 bases between them. Here the CDR3 reads CASSILAYGETQYF. Written as DNA, the CDR3 is TGTGCCAGTAGTATACTTGCATACGGGGAAACCCAGTACTTC.

The rearrangement joins TRBV6-1 to TRBJ2-3, with D possibly matching TRBD1 (5 bases). V was clipped by 10 bases and J by 2 bases, with 13 bases between them. CDR3 length: 13 residues. Germline CDR1 and CDR2: MNHNS and SASEGT. The CDR3 spells CATHLRDTDTQYF. The CDR3 DNA reads as TGTGCCACACACCTCAGGGACACAGATACGCAGTATTTT.

The chain uses TRBV28 and TRBJ1-4, with TRBD1 as a possible D gene (6 bases). Germline-derived CDR1 and CDR2 are MDHEN and SYDVKM. V dropped 1 base and J dropped 7 bases, with 13 bases sitting between them. This CDR3 is 15 amino acids long. The CDR3 is CASSLYLQGSEKLFF. In DNA form, the CDR3 reads TGTGCCAGCAGTTTATATTTACAGGGAAGTGAAAAACTGTTTTTT.

The chain employs TRBV27 and TRBJ1-1; the D gene is possibly TRBD1 (5 bases). Trimming took 4 bases from V and 8 from J, leaving 26 bases between them. The CDR3 consists of 17 residues. The germline V gene encodes CDR1 MNHEY and CDR2 SMNVEV (reference sequence). The CDR3 region has the DNA TGTGCCAGCAGTTCCCTCGGCTTGGGGGGGAGTGGAGAAGAAGCTTTCTTT. Protein product: CASSSLGLGGSGEEAFF.

V usage is TRBV19 and J usage is TRBJ2-2, with 7 bases identical to TRBD2. Germline V gene lookup returns CDR1 LNHDA and CDR2 SQIVND (reference sequence). The CDR3 has 15 residues. V lost 1 base, J lost 4 bases, and 3 bases stayed unmatched. The CDR3 sequence: CASSIAGGVTGELFF. CDR3 nucleotide sequence: TGTGCCAGTAGTATAGCGGGAGGAGTCACCGGGGAGCTGTTTTTT.

The chain employs TRBV27 and TRBJ2-6; TRBD2 matches 12 bases. V lost 8 bases and J lost 0; bases outside the gene matches: 11. The CDR3 spans 19 residues. Germline assignment: CDR1 MNHEY and CDR2 SMNVEV (reference sequence). The CDR3 is CASGPSGLAGISGANVLTF. CDR3 DNA sequence: TGTGCCAGCGGGCCGTCAGGACTAGCGGGGATCTCTGGGGCCAACGTCCTGACTTTC.

This sequence joins TRBV28 and TRBJ1-1; tentatively, D is TRBD1 (6 bases). Germline CDR1 and CDR2: MDHEN and SYDVKM. The CDR3 totals 13 residues. V was cut by 4 bases and J by 5 bases, with 11 bases left in between. In nucleotides, the CDR3 is TGTGCCAGCAGTTCCCAGGGGTGGACTGAAGCTTTCTTT. Amino acid sequence: CASSSQGWTEAFF. Using reference TRBV28 and TRBJ1-1 for the parts outside the CDR3, the full variable domain is DVKVTQSSRYLVKRTGEKVFLECVQDMDHENMFWYRQDPGLGLRLIYFSYDVKMKEKGDIPEGYSVSREKKERFSLILESASTNQTSMYLCASSSQGWTEAFFGQGTRLTVV.